One sample yielded the 18 T cell receptor beta chains listed below, sequenced in a study of CD8 T cells in ankylosing spondylitis. Each CDR3 protein is one row after TCRdb ran MiXCR on the 5' RACE reads. The table shows roughly 230,000 distinct CDR3 sequences, with approximately 20% occurring only once. The sequenced sample consisted of blood, either unsorted or a sorted T cell fraction (not recorded which). These receptors all come from a male donor with ankylosing spondylitis or in good health (not recorded which).

This chain links TRBV7-3 with TRBJ2-1; D possibly corresponds to TRBD2 (7 bases). Germline CDR1 reads SGHTA; CDR2 reads FQGTGA. Deletions cut 6 bases from V and 7 bases from J, with 25 bases between. The CDR3 is 17 amino acids. As DNA, the CDR3 is TGTGCCAGCAGTTTAGGGGGGACTACCTGGGAGGGGAATGAGCAGTTCTTC. This encodes CASSLGGTTWEGNEQFF.

This clonotype was picked up a small number of times. The gene calls are TRBV15 and TRBJ2-7; D unresolved. Germline loops: CDR1 LNHNV, CDR2 YYDKDF (reference sequence). The CDR3 sequence is 12 residues long. The V end lost 5 bases, the J end lost 4 bases, and 9 bases lay between the germline ends. The CDR3: CATSDVRYEQYF. The CDR3 DNA sequence: TGTGCCACCAGCGATGTTAGGTACGAGCAGTACTTC.

The table lists this clonotype with a few counts. This chain links TRBV15 with TRBJ2-3; D is unclear. This CDR3 has 14 amino acids. Germline assignment: CDR1 LNHNV and CDR2 YYDKDF (reference sequence). V gave up 5 bases and J gave up 0 bases, with 9 bases separating them. Here the CDR3 DNA reads TGTGCCACCAGCGGCGGATCGAGCACAGATACGCAGTATTTT. Amino acids: CATSGGSSTDTQYF.

Only a few counts were recorded for this clonotype. J is TRBJ2-5 and V is TRBV12-3 or TRBV12-4; TRBD2 matches 13 bases. The CDR3 runs 14 residues. The V segment lost 5 bases and the J segment 9 bases; nucleotides outside the gene matches: 6. Here the CDR3 reads CASSLGLAGAAQYF. CDR3 bases: TGTGCCAGCAGTCTTGGACTAGCGGGAGCGGCCCAGTACTTC.

The rearrangement joins TRBV12-3 or TRBV12-4 to TRBJ1-2; 10 nucleotides line up with TRBD1. The CDR3 has 17 residues. The junction had 11 bases not matched to a gene; V was cut back by 7 bases and J by 0 bases. CDR3 protein: CASIKVGQGNPNYGYTF. The CDR3 DNA follows: TGTGCCAGCATCAAGGTGGGACAGGGGAACCCTAACTATGGCTACACCTTC.

This clonotype was observed a handful of times. This sequence joins TRBV7-9 and TRBJ2-1; 8 nucleotides align to TRBD2. The germline V gene encodes CDR1 SEHNR and CDR2 FQNEAQ (reference sequence). Trimming took 4 bases from V and 9 from J; bases not matched to a gene: 8. CDR3 size: 14 residues. CDR3 protein: CASSSPGLEGEQFF. The CDR3 nucleotides are TGTGCCAGCAGCTCGCCGGGACTAGAGGGTGAGCAGTTCTTC.

This clonotype was observed a few times. The gene calls are TRBV29-1 and TRBJ2-7, with 9 bases matching TRBD2. The junction had 5 bases not matched to a gene; V was cut back by 4 bases and J by 4 bases. The V gene's germline CDR1 is SQVTM and CDR2 ANQGSEA. The CDR3 sequence is 13 residues long. In DNA, the CDR3 is TGCAGCGTTGGAAGCGGGAGGTTGTACGAGCAGTACTTC. Its translation: CSVGSGRLYEQYF.

This rearrangement joins TRBV12-3 or TRBV12-4 to TRBJ2-3; TRBD1 matches 9 bases. The V and J ends lost 8 bases and 3 bases, in that order; junction bases with no gene match: 9. CDR3 length equals 15 residues. The CDR3 nucleotides read TGTGCCAGCCAAGGGCACAGGGGGCAGACAGATACGCAGTATTTT. As protein: CASQGHRGQTDTQYF.

The V call is TRBV25-1, the J call TRBJ2-3, with 9 bases aligning to TRBD1. Trimming removed 3 bases from V and 3 bases from J; junction bases left unmatched: 4. The CDR3 consists of 15 residues. CDR1 and CDR2 from the germline V gene are MGHDK and SYGVNS. CDR3 loop: CASSETGGMTDTQYF. The CDR3 DNA follows: TGTGCCAGCAGTGAGACAGGGGGAATGACAGATACGCAGTATTTT.

The genes are TRBV5-5 and TRBJ2-1, with 8 bases identical to TRBD1. J lost 12 bases, V lost 3 bases, and 8 bases had no gene match. The CDR3 runs to 13 residues. Germline V lookup: CDR1 SGHKS, CDR2 YYEKEE (reference sequence). CDR3 amino acids: CASSWIQGVGQFF. CDR3 nucleotide sequence: TGTGCCAGCAGCTGGATACAGGGGGTTGGGCAGTTCTTC.

V usage is TRBV12-3 or TRBV12-4 and J usage is TRBJ1-6, with D unclear. Trimming cost V 10 bases and J 13 bases, with 17 bases left between them. The CDR3 runs 12 residues. This chain's CDR3 is CATNHPVWPLHF. The CDR3 nucleotides read TGTGCCACCAACCACCCGGTTTGGCCCCTCCACTTT.

V and J are TRBV5-5 and TRBJ2-1; possible D gene TRBD1, 5 bases. V gave up 4 bases and J gave up 3 bases, with 17 bases separating them. The CDR3 consists of 16 residues. CDR1 is SGHKS and CDR2 is YYEKEE in the germline V gene (reference sequence). In DNA form, the CDR3 reads TGTGCCAGCAGCCCTACCATCCCGACAGTCTACAATGAGCAGTTCTTC. Its protein is CASSPTIPTVYNEQFF.

Ten or more counts support this clonotype. The CDR3 reads CATYGDRDFVNTQYF. The CDR3 DNA follows: TGTGCCACCTACGGGGACAGGGATTTTGTAAATACGCAGTATTTT. The chain recombines TRBV10-3 with TRBJ2-3; TRBD1 aligns across 9 bases. The CDR3 runs 15 residues. V lost 10 bases to trimming and J lost 7 bases; unmatched junction nucleotides: 15. Germline V gene sequence: CDR1 ENHRY, CDR2 SYGVKD.

The rearrangement joins TRBV5-1 to TRBJ1-4; the match to TRBD1 covers 9 bases. The CDR3 is made up of 16 amino acids. Germline loops: CDR1 SGHRS, CDR2 YFSETQ. V shed 4 bases, J shed 2 bases, and the junction held 6 bases outside the gene matches. The CDR3: CASSVGQGETNEKLFF. The CDR3 DNA reads as TGCGCCAGCAGCGTGGGACAGGGAGAGACTAATGAAAAACTGTTTTTT.

The CDR3 sequence: CASSLRNGTASTDTQYF. Written as DNA, the CDR3 is TGTGCCAGCAGCTTAAGGAACGGCACAGCTAGCACAGATACGCAGTATTTT. The V and J genes are TRBV7-3 and TRBJ2-3; D gene uncertain. Trimming pared 1 base from V and 0 bases from J, leaving 14 bases between. Germline values: CDR1 SGHTA, CDR2 FQGTGA. The length of the CDR3 is 17 residues.

This clonotype appeared many times. This chain connects TRBV12-3 or TRBV12-4 to TRBJ2-7; D is possibly TRBD2 (7 bases). V lost 6 bases and J 1 base, leaving 16 bases between the germline ends. The CDR3 consists of 15 residues. CDR3 bases: TGTGCCAGCAGAGGGGGGGCCGGGAATTCCTACGAGCAGTACTTC. It yields the protein CASRGGAGNSYEQYF.

The chain carries TRBV5-1 and TRBJ2-7, with TRBD2 identical over 10 bases. The germline gives CDR1 SGHRS, CDR2 YFSETQ. Trimming cost V 3 bases and J 3 bases; bases outside gene matches: 3. This CDR3 comprises 14 residues. The CDR3 sequence: CASSYTSGDYEQYF. For the CDR3, the DNA is TGCGCCAGCAGCTACACTAGCGGGGACTACGAGCAGTACTTC. Filled out from reference TRBV5-1 and TRBJ2-7, the complete variable domain reads KAGVTQTPRYLIKTRGQQVTLSCSPISGHRSVSWYQQTPGQGLQFLFEYFSETQRNKGNFPGRFSGRQFSNSRSEMNVSTLELGDSALYLCASSYTSGDYEQYFGPGTRLTVT.

This clonotype was recorded many times. This sequence joins TRBV4-1 and TRBJ1-3, with D possibly being TRBD1 (5 bases). This CDR3 contains 16 residues. Trimming removed 0 bases at V and 0 bases at J, with 9 bases between. Germline V gives CDR1 MGHRA, CDR2 YSYEKL. CDR3 nucleotides: TGCGCCAGCAGCCAAGATAGAGGGGTCTCTGGAAACACCATATATTTT. It is translated as CASSQDRGVSGNTIYF.